This TCR beta chain emerged from a study of cytomegalovirus exposure and HLA in healthy donors. In germline, CDR1 is MGHRA, CDR2 YSYEKL. The CDR3 totals 14 residues. Trimming removed 1 base from V and 5 bases from J, with 9 bases in between. The PCR used 60 Vbeta and 13 Jbeta primers. Method: immunoSEQ multiplex PCR; TCRdb's copy keeps in-frame clones and lacks some. The sample records fewer than 100,000 clones, under 85% being singletons. Sequencing was done on a sample of PBMCs. J is TRBJ2-4 and V is TRBV4-1, with a tentative D call TRBD1 (6 bases). This clonotype was obtained from a man aged 35 to 55 in good health and CMV-seronegative. CDR3 DNA: TGCGCCAGCAGCCAAGTACAGGGAGAAAACATTCAGTACTTC. Protein product: CASSQVQGENIQYF.